This TCR beta chain was profiled in a study of cytomegalovirus exposure and HLA in healthy donors (dated by TCRdb to 2016 to 2017). As for the study more broadly: In an earlier analysis of 587 of the donors, about 260 Gb of sequence data and about 110 million unique TCR beta sequences from 150 million to 200 million T cells were reported. Among over 350 genotyped donors of the cohort, an average of about 240,000 unique TCR beta nucleotide sequences were sequenced per donor, roughly 20% of them non-productive. The aim of the study was to test whether cataloging public T cell receptors could identify signatures of past pathogen exposure. Class I and class II HLA loci were covered by the typing at four-digit resolution. Around 320 gigabases of sequencing data and tens of millions of unique TCR sequences were included in an early release covering roughly 600 HLA-typed donors. Genome-wide SNP genotypes for about 65% of the roughly 700 donors were used in a later genetic analysis, which treated that subset as a discovery cohort. Along with the roughly 670-subject first cohort, a separate validation cohort of around 120 different subjects was used. Using immunosequencing, the study profiled T cell repertoires from fewer than 700 subjects and related those repertoires to cytomegalovirus serostatus. Typing coverage differed by locus: A, B, C, DRB1 and DQB1 were typed in about 629-630 donors, DQA1 in approximately 520, DPA1 in around 600, and DPB1 in 450 to 480. Donor age, sex, ethnicity and CMV serostatus were compiled alongside the repertoire data. To predict cytomegalovirus infection status, the study brought together high-throughput TCR immunosequencing, statistical association of individual TCRs with disease status, and machine learning. An earlier analysis of some 500 of the donors used high-throughput TCR beta sequencing to judge whether each TCR beta V gene segment behaved as functional or pseudogenic. All discovery cohort repertoires had been generated using a single sequencing platform. Roughly 5 DR-DQ haplotypes were treated as single units for association and clustering because of strong linkage in the cohort. Of the 300 to 500 genotyped donors, less than 85% were placed in the genetic ancestry cluster associated with self-reported Caucasian donors. A later analysis re-examined previously published TCR beta repertoires from around 670 donors and added high-resolution HLA genotyping to investigate patterns of TCR occurrence. The later analysis used no new phenotypic data to find candidate immune exposures, relying instead on TCR beta sequences and their occurrence across donors. General findings and caveats noted by the study authors: A group of highly shared sequence variants was considered likely to be a technical artifact of the sequencing pipeline. A later analysis found that TCR association rates varied across HLA loci, with DRB1 alleles showing the most associated TCRs and HLA-C alleles the fewest. A few of the identified cytomegalovirus-associated TCR beta chains were confirmed in vitro to be specific for cytomegalovirus antigens. A total of 164 TCR beta chains were listed by the study as associated with cytomegalovirus. Immune exposure information for the cohort was limited to CMV serostatus. Because HLA typing was missing for some donors at each locus, association tests included only the typed subset. A further reported finding was that TCR beta sequences accurately predicted the HLA-A and HLA-B alleles for most subjects in the first cohort. Compared with equally common non-associated chains, HLA-associated TCR beta chains in a later analysis were more clonally expanded and had lower generation probabilities. Correlated functional status among segregating V segments might reflect linkage disequilibrium, but an unknown experimental factor could not be ruled out. Some IMGT-functional V segments, including TRBV6-2 and TRBV6-3, could not be distinguished by the 87-base-pair reads and were therefore excluded. In an earlier analysis of approximately 590 of the donors, most TCR beta V segments appeared in productive rearrangements about 90% or about 30% of the time, broadly matching IMGT annotations. Across donors, most TCR sequences were observed very rarely, whereas some public TCRs were present in many individuals. According to a later genetic analysis, donors in an Asian-associated ancestry cluster had fewer N-insertions in productive TCRs than the approximately 630-donor mean. The cohort was sequenced for TCR beta chains only, and without alpha or paired-chain data the features that could be detected were limited. Some 15 rarely observed V segments, including chromosome 9 orphons, were excluded from the earlier analysis of some 590 of the donors because counts were too low. The presence/absence analyses assumed that sequencing depth was roughly uniform across donors, and that assumption may not be true. According to a later analysis, most CMV-associated TCR beta chains appeared to be HLA-restricted, and the HLA associations seemed to be driven largely by CMV exposure. An association between a missense DCLRE1C variant and V-gene and J-gene trimming of TCR beta chains was found in a later genetic analysis and replicated in an independent cohort. The authors suggested that the approach could potentially be extended to other disease states and immunological phenotypes. In a later analysis, several top co-occurrence clusters were reported to appear linked to parvovirus B19, influenza, CMV and Epstein-Barr virus. When HLA alleles, especially DR and DQ, strongly co-occurred, TCR associations were difficult to assign to individual alleles. The classifier was reported to diagnose cytomegalovirus status with high specificity and sensitivity in both the original and validation cohorts. A later analysis associated about 17,000 TCR beta sequences with specific HLA alleles at a false discovery rate of 0.05.

Comment on this clone: There is no known antigen for this receptor. It has no much larger one-base neighbor in the sample; base qualities were not kept.

Library preparation employed the immunoSEQ multiplex PCR assay. For the multiplex PCR, a mixture combining 60 forward primers for TCR Vbeta segments and 13 reverse primers for TCR Jbeta segments was used. A multiplex PCR assay on genomic DNA amplified the CDR3 region of rearranged TCR beta genes. The Illumina HiSeq System was used to sequence the amplified TCR beta libraries as 87-base-pair reads. The source study handled its data this way. A later analysis counted approximately 76 million unique TCR beta chains across the 650 to 700 repertoires, and 9.5 million to 11 million of these chains were shared by at least two donors. Raw reads were error-corrected and collapsed into unique sequences with a nearest-neighbor algorithm that merged closely related sequences to remove PCR and sequencing errors. To assign V, D and J gene segments, CDR3 sequences were aligned to IMGT reference sequences. Each retained sequence needed at least a six-nucleotide match to both a V gene segment and a J gene segment. Rearrangements were classified as productive when the CDR3 lacked stop codons and remained in frame with V and J, and all other rearrangements were classified as non-productive. Following IMGT convention, CDR3 was defined as the stretch from the second conserved V-encoded cysteine to the conserved J-encoded phenylalanine. The earlier analysis of roughly 590 of the donors excluded any sequence lacking an unambiguous match to a single V gene segment. In an earlier analysis of several hundred of the donors, V segments were called functional above 56.7% productive rearrangements and were called segregating when the between-donor standard deviation exceeded 5%. A statistical classification framework was built to diagnose cytomegalovirus status from the catalog of TCR beta chain sequences. V and J gene assignment, in a later analysis, came from comparing TCR nucleotide sequences with IMGT/GENE-DB human TR gene sequences. The TCRdist pipeline was used in a later analysis to assign CDR3 sequences and most-parsimonious VDJ recombination scenarios. In a later analysis, each TCR beta chain was defined by its CDR3 amino acid sequence together with its V-gene family, and reads lacking a unique V-gene family were excluded. A later analysis removed roughly 590 highly shared, low-generation-probability nucleotide sequences to deal with suspected cross-contamination and a sequencing artifact. In a later analysis, a clonal expansion index for each public chain was calculated from normalized within-repertoire ranks of inferred template counts. In a later analysis, generation probabilities were computed with a VDJ recombination model fitted to out-of-frame rearrangements, and the resulting probabilities were checked against IGoR. Hypergeometric tests were used in a later analysis to score TCR-TCR, TCR-HLA and TCR-CMV co-occurrence, with a repertoire-size bias correction applied to the TCR pairs. In a later analysis, false discovery rates were estimated by permuting HLA or CMV assignments 20 times. In a later analysis, co-occurring TCRs were grouped using DBSCAN, and TCRdist sequence similarity was added for clustering within HLA-allele-positive subsets. Repertoires with fewer than 30,000 or more than 120,000 public chains, plus five repertoires with anomalous nucleotide sharing, were excluded from co-occurrence clustering. The immuneACCESS repertoire file appears here via TCRdb, limited to in-frame rearrangements. These files lack a portion of the clones; in checked studies, under half of the deficit traces to unresolved V genes, and the cause of the others is not known. That table furnishes V, J and clone size, whereas the DNA furnished D and trimming. The sample data list 100,000 to 150,000 clones, and over 60% of these were observed just once. 1.2% of the sample rests with the top ten.

The cohort comprised fewer than 700 healthy bone marrow donors. At the time of sampling, every cohort member was nominally healthy, though immune exposures that went unrecorded were likely present. The donor tested CMV seronegative, placing the donor among the 350 or so seronegative members of the cohort. Every donor gave a peripheral blood sample, and the peripheral blood mononuclear cells from that sample were used for TCR beta sequencing. Genomic DNA extraction from the blood cell samples was performed with the Qiagen DNeasy Blood Extraction Kit. CDR1 and CDR2, per the germline V gene (reference sequence), are SGHAT and FQDESV. From the cysteine through the phenylalanine, the CDR3 covers 16 amino acids. Of the read, only the CDR3 DNA is kept; its 48 bases are in frame from base 1. V is cut back by 3 bases and J by 3 bases, with 2 bases in the junction unmatched.

This clonotype was sampled from a female donor in good health and CMV-seronegative. The sample comprised PBMCs. Recombination linked TRBV11-1 to TRBJ2-2, with TRBD2 identical over 12 junction bases. The sequenced DNA: TGTGCCAGCAGCTTCCGACTAGCGGGAGACACCGGGGAGCTGTTTTTT. This gives the protein CASSFRLAGDTGELFF.